This TCR beta chain originates from a study of resident and recirculating memory T cells in vitiligo. This clone was seen only once. Clones were sequenced by immunoSEQ multiplex PCR, and TCRdb holds only the in-frame ones, with some missing. The sample shows 72,000 or so clones, under 95% of them seen only once. V dropped 3 bases and J dropped 4 bases, with 20 bases sitting between them. The CDR3 extends over 17 amino acids. The V gene's germline CDR1 is SGHNT and CDR2 YYREEE (reference sequence). Patients' lesions had not changed for the previous 6 months. This TCR was sampled from a male donor with vitiligo. Sequencing was performed on blood. The rearrangement uses TRBV5-4 and TRBJ1-3; D is ambiguous. The CDR3 loop is CASSYDLALGSGNTIYF. Written as DNA, the CDR3 is TGTGCCAGCAGCTATGACTTAGCCCTTGGATCCGGAAACACCATATATTTT. Combining the CDR3 with reference TRBV5-4 and TRBJ1-3 gives the whole variable domain ETGVTQSPTHLIKTRGQQVTLRCSSQSGHNTVSWYQQALGQGPQFIFQYYREEENGRGNFPPRFSGLQFPNYSSELNVNALELDDSALYLCASSYDLALGSGNTIYFGEGSWLTVV.